This entry features one T cell receptor beta chain sequence. These data are taken from a study of T-cell reconstitution after alpha-beta-depleted transplantation in children. Library preparation (for TCRbeta) was performed with unique molecular identifiers. TCRdb reprocessed the PCR reads with MiXCR, giving one entry per CDR3 protein. The sample carries roughly 200,000 distinct CDR3 sequences, more than 6.5% recorded once. This clonotype was obtained from a human donor who donated a stem cell graft to a child with Wiskott-Aldrich syndrome. This specimen was PBMCs from the stem cell graft donor, taken from the stem cell graft.

The CDR3 DNA reads as TGTGCCTCCTGCCATCTACTCTCGCTAACGAACACCGGGGAGCTGTTTTTT. The encoded protein is CASCHLLSLTNTGELFF. This chain connects TRBV3-1 to TRBJ2-2; D not resolved. The CDR3 is 17 residues long. Germline V gives CDR1 LGHDT, CDR2 YNNKEL (reference sequence). V dropped 11 bases and J dropped 0 bases, with 22 bases sitting between them.